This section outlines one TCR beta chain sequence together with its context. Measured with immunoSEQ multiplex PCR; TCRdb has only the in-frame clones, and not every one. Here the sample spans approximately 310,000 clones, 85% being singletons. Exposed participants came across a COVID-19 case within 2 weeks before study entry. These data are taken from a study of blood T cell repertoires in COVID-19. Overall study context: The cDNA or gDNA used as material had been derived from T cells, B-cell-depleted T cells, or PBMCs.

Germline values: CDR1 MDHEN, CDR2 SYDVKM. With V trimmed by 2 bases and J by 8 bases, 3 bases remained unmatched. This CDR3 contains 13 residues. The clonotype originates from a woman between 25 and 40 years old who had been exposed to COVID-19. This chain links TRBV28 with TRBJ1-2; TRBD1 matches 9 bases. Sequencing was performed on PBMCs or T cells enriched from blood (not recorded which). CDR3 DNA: TGTGCCAGCAGTTTAGGGACAGGGTCCGGCTACACCTTC. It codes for CASSLGTGSGYTF.